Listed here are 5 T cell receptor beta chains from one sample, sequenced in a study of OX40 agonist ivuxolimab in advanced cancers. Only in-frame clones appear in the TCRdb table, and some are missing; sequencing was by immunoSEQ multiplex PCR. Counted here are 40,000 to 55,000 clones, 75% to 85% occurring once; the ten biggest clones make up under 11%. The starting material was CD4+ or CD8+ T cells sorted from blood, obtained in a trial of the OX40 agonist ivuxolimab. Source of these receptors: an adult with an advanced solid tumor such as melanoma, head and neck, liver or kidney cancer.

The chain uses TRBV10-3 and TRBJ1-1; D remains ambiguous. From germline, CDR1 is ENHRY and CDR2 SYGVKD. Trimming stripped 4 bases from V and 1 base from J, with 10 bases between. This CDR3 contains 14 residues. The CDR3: CAISGGWRNTEAFF. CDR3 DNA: TGTGCCATCAGTGGAGGGTGGAGGAACACTGAAGCTTTCTTT.

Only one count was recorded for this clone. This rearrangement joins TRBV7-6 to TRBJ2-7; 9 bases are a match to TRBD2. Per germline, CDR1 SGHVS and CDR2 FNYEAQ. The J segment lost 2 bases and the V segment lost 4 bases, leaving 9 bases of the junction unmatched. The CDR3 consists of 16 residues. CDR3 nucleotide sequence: TGTGCCAGCAGCTCACGATCTAGCGGGGTGGCCTACGAGCAGTACTTC. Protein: CASSSRSSGVAYEQYF.

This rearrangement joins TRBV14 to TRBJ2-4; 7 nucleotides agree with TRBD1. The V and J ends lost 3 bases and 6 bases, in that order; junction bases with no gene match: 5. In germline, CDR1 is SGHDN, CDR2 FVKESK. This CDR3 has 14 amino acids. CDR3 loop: CASSHPGTANIQYF. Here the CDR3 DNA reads TGTGCCAGCAGCCACCCCGGGACAGCAAACATTCAGTACTTC. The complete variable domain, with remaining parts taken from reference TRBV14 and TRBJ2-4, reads EAGVTQFPSHSVIEKGQTVTLRCDPISGHDNLYWYRRVMGKEIKFLLHFVKESKQDESGMPNNRFLAERTGGTYSTLKVQPAELEDSGVYFCASSHPGTANIQYFGAGTRLSVL.

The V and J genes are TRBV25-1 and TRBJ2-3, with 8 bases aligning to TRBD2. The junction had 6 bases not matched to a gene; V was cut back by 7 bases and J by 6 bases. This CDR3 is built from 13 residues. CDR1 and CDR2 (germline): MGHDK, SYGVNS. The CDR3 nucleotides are TGTGCCAGCACCGGGACTAGATGGGATACGCAGTATTTT. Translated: CASTGTRWDTQYF. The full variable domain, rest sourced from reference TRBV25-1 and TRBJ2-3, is EADIYQTPRYLVIGTGKKITLECSQTMGHDKMYWYQQDPGMELHLIHYSYGVNSTEKGDLSSESTVSRIRTEHFPLTLESARPSHTSQYLCASTGTRWDTQYFGPGTRLTVL.

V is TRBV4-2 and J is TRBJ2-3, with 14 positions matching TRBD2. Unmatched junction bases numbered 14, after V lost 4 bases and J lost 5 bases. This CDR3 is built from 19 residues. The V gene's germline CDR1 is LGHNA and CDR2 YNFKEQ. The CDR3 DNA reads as TGTGCCAGCAGCCGCAACGCTAAGACTAGCGGGAGGGTTGGAGATACGCAGTATTTT. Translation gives CASSRNAKTSGRVGDTQYF.